This T cell receptor (beta chain) was documented in a study of T cell changes during pregnancy in multiple sclerosis. Trimming stripped 5 bases from V and 5 bases from J, with 18 bases between. Germline CDR1 is SGHVS and CDR2 is FQNEAQ. CDR3 size: 15 residues. Sequencing used immunoSEQ multiplex PCR; TCRdb keeps in-frame clones, though not all of them. The sample records tens of thousands of clones, 91% being singletons. This TCR derives from a female donor with multiple sclerosis, enrolled in a pregnancy study. The chain carries TRBV7-8 and TRBJ2-5, with D perhaps matching TRBD2 (7 bases). Sequenced here: peripheral blood, sampled before pregnancy. As DNA, the CDR3 is TGTGCCAGCAGCCTACGTGGGGGGGCGGGCGAGACCCAGTACTTC. This translates into CASSLRGGAGETQYF.